A selection of T cell receptor beta chains follows, all from one sample in a study of blood T cell repertoires in COVID-19. Data came from immunoSEQ multiplex PCR; TCRdb stores just in-frame clones and leaves some out. The repertoire includes 400,000 or so clones, 90% of them detected once, and roughly 0.66% sits in the top ten. The sample comprised PBMCs or T cells enriched from blood (not recorded which). The receptors were sampled from a young man who had recovered from COVID-19. Both conserved end residues are trimmed from each CDR3.

v_call cdr3_aa
TRBV29-1 VIGGSVDEQF
TRBV27 ASSLAQSTNEKLF
TRBV4-1 ASSHKGAWAHGYT
TRBV24-1 ATSEPIGDRANNEQF
TRBV28 ASTERGGYT
TRBV11-3 ASSLITGAFNTEAF
TRBV6-5 ASNHPGQAYGYT
TRBV5-1 ASSSLGLAVVSSYNEQF
TRBV7-2 ASSLSQGSYEQY
TRBV29-1 SVPSLNTEAF
TRBV29-1 SVEGSSGNTIY
TRBV2 ASEKQGMNTEAF
TRBV11-2 ASSLGHSNVLT
TRBV4-1 ASSPSRDNWFSSYNSPLH
TRBV7-9 ASSLGQGYEEKLF
TRBV5-6 ASSSRVSNQPQH
TRBV5-5 ASSWRVSPLH
TRBV7-9 ASSFTLDRGRWEKLF
TRBV5-1 ASSLEQSGNTIY
TRBV28 ASSFLGAEGYT
TRBV11-2 ASSSTDLGGGYT
TRBV15 ATSRGGRSYNSPLH
TRBV12-5 ASGAGTSGLETQY
TRBV28 ASSFSTYRGWNQPQH
TRBV5-6 ASSALTPGRETQY
TRBV29-1 SVEVQGYEQY
TRBV5-5 ASSLDALSGNTIY
TRBV27 ASSWKGHGEDYYGYT
TRBV4-1 ASSQTGGSPLH
TRBV29-1 SVATGGAYGYT
TRBV10-3 AITPTSGRINEQF
TRBV12-5 ASGLLAVDSGNTIY
TRBV19 ASSMVQTYNSPLH
TRBV19 ASSEDGYT
TRBV6-6 ASTRGGATEAF
TRBV12-3/TRBV12-4 ASSSGAGELF
TRBV9 ASSAGRAGRGAF
TRBV3-1/TRBV3-2 ASSPQAGKGYSLGYT
TRBV5-6 ASSPGRDYEQY
TRBV7-9 ASSLYTGGEDSYEQY
TRBV5-1 ASRTGVYSNQPQH
TRBV2 ASSELAGSTGELF
TRBV19 ASSPGTGGTQPQH
TRBV6-4 ASSPGTGGTNEKLF
TRBV14 ASTQGVGEQF
TRBV29-1 SGAARGLTEAF
TRBV29-1 SVPSREGYT
TRBV3-1/TRBV3-2 ASSRLGTRGTNTEAF